This T cell receptor (beta chain) was obtained from a study of T-cell memory formation after mild COVID-19. Whole-study findings and limits: Those CD4+ clones that contracted were mainly in CM and EM (CD8+ ones in EMRA).

TCRdb itself ran the 5' RACE reads through MiXCR, one entry per CDR3 protein. The sample shows some 210,000 distinct CDR3 sequences, around 25% of them seen only once. The germline V gene encodes CDR1 KGHSH and CDR2 LQKENI. V was clipped by 4 bases and J by 3 bases; unmatched bases: 11. The CDR3 contains 16 residues. This clonotype was seen only once. The target antigen is unknown. The receptor's source is an adult woman who had mild COVID-19 (a few samples of this study predate the infection). Cell type and time point are not known. The chain recombines TRBV18 with TRBJ2-7, with TRBD2 matching over 8 bases. Material for sequencing was PBMCs or a T cell subset sorted from them (not recorded which). CDR3: CASSRGVAGRNYEQYF. DNA of the CDR3: TGTGCCAGCTCACGGGGGGTAGCGGGGAGAAACTACGAGCAGTACTTC.